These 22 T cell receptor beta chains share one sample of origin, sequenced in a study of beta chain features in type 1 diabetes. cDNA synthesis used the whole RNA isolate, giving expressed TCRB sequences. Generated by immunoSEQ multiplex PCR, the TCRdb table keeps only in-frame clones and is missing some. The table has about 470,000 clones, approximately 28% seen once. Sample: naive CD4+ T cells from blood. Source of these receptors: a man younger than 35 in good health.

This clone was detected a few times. CDR3 loop: CASSSGGTAYNEQFF. The CDR3 nucleotides are TGTGCCAGCAGCTCGGGCGGGACAGCCTACAATGAGCAGTTCTTC. The chain combines TRBV7-2 with TRBJ2-1; weak D call: TRBD1 (7 bases). Trimming cost V 4 bases and J 2 bases, with 12 bases left between them. Germline CDR1 is SGHTA and CDR2 is FQGNSA. The CDR3 is 15 residues long.

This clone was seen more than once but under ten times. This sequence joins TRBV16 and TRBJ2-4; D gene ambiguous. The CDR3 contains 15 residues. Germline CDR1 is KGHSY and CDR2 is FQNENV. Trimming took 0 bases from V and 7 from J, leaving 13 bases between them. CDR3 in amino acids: CASSQSGAGLNIQYF. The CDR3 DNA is TGTGCCAGCAGCCAATCGGGTGCCGGGCTGAACATTCAGTACTTC.

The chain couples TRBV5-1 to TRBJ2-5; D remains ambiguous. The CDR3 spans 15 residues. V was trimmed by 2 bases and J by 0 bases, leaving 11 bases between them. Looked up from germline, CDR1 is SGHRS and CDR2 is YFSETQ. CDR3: CASSLGNGYQETQYF. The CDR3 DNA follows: TGCGCCAGCAGCTTAGGTAATGGATACCAAGAGACCCAGTACTTC.

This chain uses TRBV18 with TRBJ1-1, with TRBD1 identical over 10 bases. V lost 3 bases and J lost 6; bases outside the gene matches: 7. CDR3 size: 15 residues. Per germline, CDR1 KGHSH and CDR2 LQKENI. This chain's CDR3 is CASSPGQGSNPEAFF. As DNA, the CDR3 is TGTGCCAGCTCACCGGGACAGGGGAGTAACCCTGAAGCTTTCTTT.

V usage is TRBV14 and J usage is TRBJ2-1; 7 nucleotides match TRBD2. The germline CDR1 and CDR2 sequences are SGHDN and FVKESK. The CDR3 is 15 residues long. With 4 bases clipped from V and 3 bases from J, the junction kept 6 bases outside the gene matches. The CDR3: CASSPSVAGYNEQFF. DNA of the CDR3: TGTGCCAGCAGCCCAAGCGTAGCGGGCTACAATGAGCAGTTCTTC.

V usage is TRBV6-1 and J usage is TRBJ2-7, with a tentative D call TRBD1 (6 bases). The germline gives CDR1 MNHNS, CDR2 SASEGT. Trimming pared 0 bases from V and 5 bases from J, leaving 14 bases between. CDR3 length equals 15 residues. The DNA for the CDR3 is TGTGCCAGCAGTGAAGCGCACAGGGCCGCGCACGAGCAGTACTTC. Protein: CASSEAHRAAHEQYF.

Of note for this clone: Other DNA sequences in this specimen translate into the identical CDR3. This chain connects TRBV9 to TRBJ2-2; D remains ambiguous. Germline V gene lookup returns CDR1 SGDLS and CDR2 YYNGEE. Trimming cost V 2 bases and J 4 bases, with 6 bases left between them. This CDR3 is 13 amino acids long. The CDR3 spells CASSVVGTGELFF. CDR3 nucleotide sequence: TGTGCCAGCAGCGTTGTGGGCACCGGGGAGCTGTTTTTT.

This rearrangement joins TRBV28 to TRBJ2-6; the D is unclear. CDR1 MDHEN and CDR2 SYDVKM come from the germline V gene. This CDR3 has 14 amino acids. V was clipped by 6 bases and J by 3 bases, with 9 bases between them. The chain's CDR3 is CASSNPLGANVLTF. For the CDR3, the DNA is TGTGCCAGCAGCAATCCCCTTGGGGCCAACGTCCTGACTTTC.

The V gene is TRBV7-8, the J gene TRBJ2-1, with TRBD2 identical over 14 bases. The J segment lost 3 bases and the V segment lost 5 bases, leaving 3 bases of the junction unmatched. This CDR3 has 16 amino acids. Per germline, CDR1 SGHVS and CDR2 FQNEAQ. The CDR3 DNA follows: TGTGCCAGCAGCGGACTAGCGGGAGGTTTCTACAATGAGCAGTTCTTC. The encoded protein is CASSGLAGGFYNEQFF.

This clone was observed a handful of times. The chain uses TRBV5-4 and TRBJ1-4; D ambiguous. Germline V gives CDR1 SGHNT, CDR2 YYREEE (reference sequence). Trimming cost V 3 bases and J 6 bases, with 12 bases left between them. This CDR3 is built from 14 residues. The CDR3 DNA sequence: TGTGCCAGCAGCTCGACTGAAGCCCATGAAAAACTGTTTTTT. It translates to CASSSTEAHEKLFF.

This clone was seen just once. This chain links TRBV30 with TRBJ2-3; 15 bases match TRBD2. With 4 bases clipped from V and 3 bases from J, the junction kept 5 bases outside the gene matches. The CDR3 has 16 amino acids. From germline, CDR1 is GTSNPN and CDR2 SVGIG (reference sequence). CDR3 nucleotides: TGTGCCTGGACTCCGGGACTAGCGGGAGGAACAGATACGCAGTATTTT. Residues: CAWTPGLAGGTDTQYF.

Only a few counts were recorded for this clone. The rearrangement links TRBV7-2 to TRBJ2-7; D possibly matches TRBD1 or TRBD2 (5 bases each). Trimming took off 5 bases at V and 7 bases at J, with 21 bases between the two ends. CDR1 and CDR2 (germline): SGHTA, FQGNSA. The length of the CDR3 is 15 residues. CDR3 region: CASSTPGTGSREQYF. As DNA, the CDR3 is TGTGCCAGCAGCACGCCCGGGACGGGCTCTCGGGAGCAGTACTTC.

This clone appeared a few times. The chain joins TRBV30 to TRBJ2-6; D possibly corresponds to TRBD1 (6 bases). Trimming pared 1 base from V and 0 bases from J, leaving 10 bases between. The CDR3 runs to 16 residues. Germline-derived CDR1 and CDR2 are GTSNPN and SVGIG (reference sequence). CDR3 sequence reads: CAWSETGSSGANVLTF. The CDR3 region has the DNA TGTGCCTGGAGTGAGACAGGAAGCTCTGGGGCCAACGTCCTGACTTTC. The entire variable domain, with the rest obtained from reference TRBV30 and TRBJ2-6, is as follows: SQTIHQWPATLVQPVGSPLSLECTVEGTSNPNLYWYRQAAGRGLQLLFYSVGIGQISSEVPQNLSASRPQDRQFILSSKKLLLSDSGFYLCAWSETGSSGANVLTFGAGSRLTVL.

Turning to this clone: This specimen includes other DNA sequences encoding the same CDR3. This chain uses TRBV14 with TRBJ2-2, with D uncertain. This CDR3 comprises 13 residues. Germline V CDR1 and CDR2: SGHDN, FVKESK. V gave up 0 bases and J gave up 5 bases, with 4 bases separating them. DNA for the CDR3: TGTGCCAGCAGCCAAGATTTGACCGGGGAGCTGTTTTTT. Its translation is CASSQDLTGELFF.

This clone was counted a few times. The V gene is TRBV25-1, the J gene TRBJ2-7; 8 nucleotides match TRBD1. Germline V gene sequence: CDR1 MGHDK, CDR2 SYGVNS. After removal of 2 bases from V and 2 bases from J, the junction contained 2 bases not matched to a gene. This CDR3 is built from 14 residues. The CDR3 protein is CASSERTGTYEQYF. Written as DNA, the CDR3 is TGTGCCAGCAGTGAAAGGACAGGGACCTACGAGCAGTACTTC.

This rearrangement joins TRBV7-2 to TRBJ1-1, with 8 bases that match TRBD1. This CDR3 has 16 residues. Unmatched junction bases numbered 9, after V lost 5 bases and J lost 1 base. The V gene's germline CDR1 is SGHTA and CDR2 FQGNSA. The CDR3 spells CASSTRQGRRNTEAFF. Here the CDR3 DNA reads TGTGCCAGCAGCACTCGACAGGGGCGACGGAACACTGAAGCTTTCTTT. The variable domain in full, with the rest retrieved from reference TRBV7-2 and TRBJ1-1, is GAGVSQSPSNKVTEKGKDVELRCDPISGHTALYWYRQSLGQGLEFLIYFQGNSAPDKSGLPSDRFSAERTGGSVSTLTIQRTQQEDSAVYLCASSTRQGRRNTEAFFGQGTRLTVV.

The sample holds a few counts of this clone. The CDR3, as DNA: TGTGCCAGCAGTGAAATCTGGCCTAGCGGGAGGGAAGATACGCAGTATTTT. Its translation: CASSEIWPSGREDTQYF. The chain couples TRBV25-1 to TRBJ2-3; 12 positions agree with TRBD2. Germline V gene data show CDR1 as MGHDK and CDR2 as SYGVNS. After removal of 2 bases from V and 5 bases from J, the junction contained 8 bases not matched to a gene. CDR3 length equals 17 residues.

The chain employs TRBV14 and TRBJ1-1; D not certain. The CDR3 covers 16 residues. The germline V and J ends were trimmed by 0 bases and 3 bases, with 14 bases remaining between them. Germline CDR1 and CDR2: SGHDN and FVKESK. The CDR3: CASSQDQGGVDTEAFF. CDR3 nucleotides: TGTGCCAGCAGCCAAGATCAAGGCGGGGTGGACACTGAAGCTTTCTTT.

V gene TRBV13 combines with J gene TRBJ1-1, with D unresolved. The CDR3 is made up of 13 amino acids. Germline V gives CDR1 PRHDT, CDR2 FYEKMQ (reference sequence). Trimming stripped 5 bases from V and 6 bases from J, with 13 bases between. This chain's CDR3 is CASSRTLGAEAFF. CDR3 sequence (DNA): TGTGCCAGCAGCCGCACTTTAGGCGCTGAAGCTTTCTTT.

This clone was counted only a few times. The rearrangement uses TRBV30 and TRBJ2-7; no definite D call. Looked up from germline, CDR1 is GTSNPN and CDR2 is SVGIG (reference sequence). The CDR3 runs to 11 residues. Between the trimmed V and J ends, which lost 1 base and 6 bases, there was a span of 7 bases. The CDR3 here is CAWSGPSEQYF. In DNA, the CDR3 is TGTGCCTGGAGTGGTCCCTCCGAGCAGTACTTC. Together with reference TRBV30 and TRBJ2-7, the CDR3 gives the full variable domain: SQTIHQWPATLVQPVGSPLSLECTVEGTSNPNLYWYRQAAGRGLQLLFYSVGIGQISSEVPQNLSASRPQDRQFILSSKKLLLSDSGFYLCAWSGPSEQYFGPGTRLTVT.

The CDR3 nucleotides read TGTGCCAGCAGCTTAGAGGACGGGAGGGAGACCCAGTACTTC. This gives the protein CASSLEDGRETQYF. The rearrangement joins TRBV7-2 to TRBJ2-5; 7 bases agree with TRBD2. Germline loops: CDR1 SGHTA, CDR2 FQGNSA. CDR3 size: 14 residues. With V trimmed by 1 base and J by 5 bases, 4 bases remained unmatched.

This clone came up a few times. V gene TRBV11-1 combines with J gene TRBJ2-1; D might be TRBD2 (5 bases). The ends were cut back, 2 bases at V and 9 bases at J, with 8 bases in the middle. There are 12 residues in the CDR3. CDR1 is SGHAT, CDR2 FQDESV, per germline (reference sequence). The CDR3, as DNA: TGTGCCAGCAGCTTACCCGAGGGTGAGCAGTTCTTC. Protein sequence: CASSLPEGEQFF.